This entry features one TCR beta chain sequence. Its cognate antigen has yet to be identified. Qualities for individual bases were not recorded, and no much larger clone is one base off. Measured from the cysteine to the phenylalanine, the CDR3 is 14 residues long. The retained sequence is limited to the CDR3, 42 bases, with the frame set at the first base. Ends trimmed: V by 6 bases, J by 7 bases; bases unmatched to a gene: 9. The CDR1 and CDR2 encoded by the germline V gene are SGDLS and YYNGEE. In the prospective study, participants were about 18 to 95 years old, resided in fewer than 25 geographic areas of the United States, and were enrolled through a virtual design. In the prospective study, participants were assigned to cohorts based on the clinical history participants reported in a screening survey and a study questionnaire. Recovered participants in ImmuneRACE Cohort 3 were defined as having two consecutive negative NP/OP PCR tests, clearance from a healthcare professional, or resolution of symptoms. Mobile phlebotomists in the prospective study collected whole blood, serum and a nasopharyngeal or oropharyngeal swab from every participant. Participants in the prospective study had the option to provide additional blood draws and questionnaires over a roughly two-month period. Before DNA extraction, prospective study blood samples were shipped either frozen or at room temperature.

The immunoSEQ Assay, a bias-controlled multiplex PCR, was used to amplify TCRbeta CDR3 regions from genomic DNA. In the paper's pipeline: Nucleated cell counts per sample were estimated from amplification of reference gene primers within the assay. To quantify the absolute abundance of each unique TCRbeta CDR3 rearrangement, sequence reads were collapsed and filtered. For each sample, productive Simpson clonality was calculated by taking the square root of Simpson's diversity index across productive rearrangements. The clones in this table, taken by TCRdb from immuneACCESS, are in-frame only. Not every clone is retained; where verified, under half of the shortfall comes from an unresolved V gene, and the cause of the rest is unknown. The V and J calls and clone size come from that table; D and trimming were worked out from the DNA. The sample table records 360,000 or so clones; 85% to 90% of these occur just once. The ten largest make up around 1.7% of the sample.

This entry is derived from a study of blood T cell repertoires in COVID-19 (dated by TCRdb to the early 2020s). As for the study more broadly: Samples covering the acute and convalescent phases of COVID-19 were provided by collaborators in the United States, Italy and Spain. Samples came from the ongoing ImmuneRACE study (first 160 participants) plus 1,254 subjects from 6 global collaborators. The prospective study material was composed of cDNA or gDNA derived from T cells, B-cell-depleted T cells, or PBMCs. Nearly every sample came with metadata listing a de-identified subject ID, COVID-19 status, age in years and sex. Deeply sampled blood TCRbeta repertoires from subjects exposed to, actively infected with, or recovered from COVID-19 were included in the dataset. The repertoires were released in a freely available public database meant as a resource for research on the immune response to SARS-CoV-2. HLA class I and class II types, where available, came from metadata supplied by the sample provider rather than from assay-based typing. Study-level results and caveats: The quantity of clinical and demographic metadata differed by source and by participant and was supplied without curation.

Material for sequencing was PBMCs or T cells enriched from blood (not recorded which). This TCR came from a woman between 25 and 40 years old who had recovered from COVID-19. The sequence joins TRBV9 to TRBJ2-7; TRBD2 agrees with 11 junctional bases. The CDR3 loop reads CASNLAGGPGEQYF. The DNA sequence reads TGTGCCAGCAACTTAGCGGGAGGGCCGGGTGAGCAGTACTTC.